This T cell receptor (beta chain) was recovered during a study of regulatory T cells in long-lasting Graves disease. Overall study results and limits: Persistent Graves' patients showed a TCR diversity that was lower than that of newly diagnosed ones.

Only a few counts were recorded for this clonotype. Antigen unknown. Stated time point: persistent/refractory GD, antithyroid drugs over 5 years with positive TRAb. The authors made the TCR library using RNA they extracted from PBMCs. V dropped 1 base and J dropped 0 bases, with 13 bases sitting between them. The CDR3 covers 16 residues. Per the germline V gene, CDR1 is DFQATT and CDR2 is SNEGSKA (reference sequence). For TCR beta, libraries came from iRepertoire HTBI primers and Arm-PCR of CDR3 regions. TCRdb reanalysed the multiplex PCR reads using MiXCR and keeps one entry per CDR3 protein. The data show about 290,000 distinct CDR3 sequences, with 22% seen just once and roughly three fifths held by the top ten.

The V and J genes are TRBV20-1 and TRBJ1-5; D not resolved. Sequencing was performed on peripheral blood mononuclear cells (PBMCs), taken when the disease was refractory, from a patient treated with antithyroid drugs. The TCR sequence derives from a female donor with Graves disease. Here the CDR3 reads CSARGEGRISNQPQHF. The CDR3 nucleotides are TGCAGTGCTAGAGGGGAAGGGAGGATTAGCAATCAGCCCCAGCATTTT.